The 29 T cell receptor beta chains below were found in one sample sequenced in a study of cytomegalovirus exposure and HLA in healthy donors. Here immunoSEQ multiplex PCR was the method, and the copy in TCRdb shows in-frame clones only, minus some. The sample lists some 50,000 clones, 85% to 95% occurring once. The sample was PBMCs. The receptors were sampled from a woman aged 18-29 years in good health and CMV-seronegative.

The V and J genes are TRBV6-1 and TRBJ2-3; maybe TRBD2 (6 bases). The CDR3 is 15 amino acids. V lost 1 base to trimming and J lost 10 bases, with 18 bases between them. Germline loops: CDR1 MNHNS, CDR2 SASEGT. The CDR3 DNA reads as TGTGCCAGCAGTGAAGATGGGGACTCCCGCTGGGCGCAGTATTTT. Amino acids: CASSEDGDSRWAQYF.

This clone is a singleton in its sample. This chain links TRBV30 with TRBJ1-1; 10 bases line up with TRBD1. Looked up from germline, CDR1 is GTSNPN and CDR2 is SVGIG (reference sequence). CDR3 length: 15 amino acids. The V segment lost 2 bases and the J segment 5 bases; nucleotides outside the gene matches: 8. CDR3 protein: CAWSFTGTGETEAFF. The CDR3 DNA sequence: TGTGCCTGGAGTTTTACCGGGACAGGGGAGACTGAAGCTTTCTTT. The full variable domain, rest sourced from reference TRBV30 and TRBJ1-1, is SQTIHQWPATLVQPVGSPLSLECTVEGTSNPNLYWYRQAAGRGLQLLFYSVGIGQISSEVPQNLSASRPQDRQFILSSKKLLLSDSGFYLCAWSFTGTGETEAFFGQGTRLTVV.

This chain joins TRBV11-2 and TRBJ1-4, with TRBD1 matching 7 bases. The CDR3 spans 15 residues. V was clipped by 6 bases and J by 5 bases; unmatched bases: 9. Germline values: CDR1 SGHAT, CDR2 FQNNGV. CDR3 sequence reads: CASRSYDRVNEKLFF. The DNA for the CDR3 is TGTGCCAGCAGATCATATGACAGGGTAAATGAAAAACTGTTTTTT.

The chain recombines TRBV7-9 with TRBJ1-2, with 9 bases identical to TRBD1. The V segment lost 4 bases and the J segment 6 bases; nucleotides outside the gene matches: 12. CDR1 and CDR2 (germline): SEHNR, FQNEAQ (reference sequence). This CDR3 is built from 16 residues. The CDR3 nucleotides read TGTGCCAGCAGCTCCCATATCCGACAGGGGGAAAATGGCTACACCTTC. It translates to CASSSHIRQGENGYTF.

The chain links TRBV7-9 to TRBJ2-6, with 7 bases aligning to TRBD1. V shed 4 bases, J shed 4 bases, and the junction held 7 bases outside the gene matches. The CDR3 has 16 residues. In germline, CDR1 is SEHNR, CDR2 FQNEAQ (reference sequence). The CDR3 loop reads CASSSVTGEGANVLTF. CDR3 DNA: TGTGCCAGCAGCTCCGTAACAGGGGAGGGGGCCAACGTCCTGACTTTC.

V usage is TRBV7-7 and J usage is TRBJ2-3; D gene uncertain. This CDR3 has 13 amino acids. Germline lookup yields CDR1 SSHAT and CDR2 FNYEAQ (reference sequence). V was shortened by 6 bases and J by 8 bases, with 15 bases between the two germline ends. Here the CDR3 reads CASSRELRSTQYF. CDR3 DNA sequence: TGTGCCAGCAGTCGCGAGCTACGGTCTACGCAGTATTTT.

The chain uses TRBV7-2 and TRBJ2-3, with 8 nucleotides matching TRBD2. CDR1 is SGHTA and CDR2 is FQGNSA in the germline V gene. This CDR3 has 14 residues. Trimming removed 5 bases from V and 6 bases from J; junction bases left unmatched: 7. The CDR3 here is CASSVSGSGDTQYF. The CDR3 bases are TGTGCCAGCAGCGTAAGCGGGAGTGGGGATACGCAGTATTTT.

CDR3 region: CASRGWKAGEKLFF. In nucleotides, the CDR3 is TGTGCCAGCAGGGGGTGGAAAGCGGGAGAAAAACTGTTTTTT. The J gene is TRBJ1-4, the V gene TRBV7-9; D unclear. Per the germline V gene, CDR1 is SEHNR and CDR2 is FQNEAQ (reference sequence). The length of the CDR3 is 14 residues. Trimming took 6 bases from V and 8 from J, leaving 16 bases between them.

The rearrangement links TRBV7-2 to TRBJ2-1, with a possible D match to TRBD1 (6 bases). CDR3 length equals 14 residues. The germline V gene encodes CDR1 SGHTA and CDR2 FQGNSA. Deletions cut 6 bases from V and 0 bases from J, with 9 bases between. The CDR3 loop reads CASRGANSYNEQFF. The CDR3 DNA follows: TGTGCCAGCAGGGGGGCCAACTCCTACAATGAGCAGTTCTTC.

V and J are TRBV2 and TRBJ2-4; a weak D match, TRBD1 (5 bases). Germline assignment: CDR1 SNHLY and CDR2 FYNNEI. Trimming shortened V by 2 bases and J by 3 bases, and 11 bases separated the two germline ends. The CDR3 contains 15 residues. The DNA for the CDR3 is TGTGCCAGCAGTGAACAGGGCCCTTACAAAAACATTCAGTACTTC. Its translation is CASSEQGPYKNIQYF.

The V and J genes are TRBV29-1 and TRBJ2-1; D may be TRBD2 (6 bases). V was clipped by 8 bases and J by 5 bases, with 16 bases between them. The CDR3 is 13 residues long. Germline V gene lookup returns CDR1 SQVTM and CDR2 ANQGSEA. In DNA form, the CDR3 reads TGCAGCCCTAGGGCTAGCGACGACAATGAGCAGTTCTTC. This translates into CSPRASDDNEQFF.

This clone has only one observation. The V call is TRBV19, the J call TRBJ2-1, with a tentative D call TRBD2 (5 bases). This CDR3 region has 16 residues. V was clipped by 5 bases and J by 0 bases, with 14 bases between them. Per germline, CDR1 LNHDA and CDR2 SQIVND (reference sequence). Written as DNA, the CDR3 is TGTGCCAGTAGTCTATCTAGCCCGAGCTCCTACAATGAGCAGTTCTTC. Translated, it gives CASSLSSPSSYNEQFF.

J is TRBJ2-3 and V is TRBV19, with D maybe TRBD2 (5 bases). Germline CDR1 is LNHDA and CDR2 is SQIVND (reference sequence). The CDR3 sequence is 12 residues long. V was pared by 10 bases and J by 2 bases, with 10 bases between. The CDR3 protein is CATRVLTDTQYF. CDR3 nucleotide sequence: TGTGCCACGAGGGTTCTCACAGATACGCAGTATTTT.

The chain uses TRBV7-2 and TRBJ2-5; tentative D call: TRBD1 (6 bases). V lost 5 bases and J 2 bases, leaving 15 bases between the germline ends. There are 15 residues in the CDR3. Germline loops: CDR1 SGHTA, CDR2 FQGNSA. The CDR3 loop is CASSPPGHRQETQYF. DNA of the CDR3: TGTGCCAGCAGCCCCCCGGGACATAGACAAGAGACCCAGTACTTC.

This clone has just one count. V usage is TRBV7-2 and J usage is TRBJ2-1; 7 bases are shared with TRBD2. In germline, CDR1 is SGHTA, CDR2 FQGNSA. Trimming at V came to 3 bases and at J to 6 bases, leaving 5 bases not matched to a gene. This CDR3 has 14 amino acids. In DNA form, the CDR3 reads TGTGCCAGCAGCTTTAGACTAGCAAGCAATGAGCAGTTCTTC. It is translated as CASSFRLASNEQFF.

The chain couples TRBV10-3 to TRBJ2-2; a weak D match, TRBD2 (5 bases). Deletions cut 4 bases from V and 0 bases from J, with 12 bases between. In germline, CDR1 is ENHRY, CDR2 SYGVKD. This CDR3 is built from 16 residues. The CDR3: CAISATEGANTGELFF. The CDR3 DNA reads as TGTGCCATCAGTGCGACCGAGGGAGCGAACACCGGGGAGCTGTTTTTT.

The CDR3 DNA follows: TGTGCCAGCAGCTTGGAAACTTTTCTGAACACTGAAGCTTTCTTT. This encodes CASSLETFLNTEAFF. This chain links TRBV5-6 with TRBJ1-1; no clear D gene. This CDR3 comprises 15 residues. Germline CDR1 SGHDT, CDR2 YYEEEE. V shed 0 bases and J shed 0 bases, with 9 bases lying between them.

This clone was picked up a small number of times. The V and J genes are TRBV15 and TRBJ2-7; tentative D call: TRBD1 (6 bases). CDR3 length: 14 amino acids. Germline CDR1 reads LNHNV; CDR2 reads YYDKDF (reference sequence). Between the trimmed V and J ends, which lost 0 bases and 3 bases, there was a span of 9 bases. The CDR3 loop reads CATSREPQGYEQYF. The CDR3 DNA follows: TGTGCCACCAGCAGAGAGCCACAGGGCTACGAGCAGTACTTC.

The J gene is TRBJ1-1, the V gene TRBV18, with TRBD1 matching over 10 bases. This CDR3 is built from 17 residues. V was clipped by 1 base and J by 0 bases; unmatched bases: 5. Germline CDR1 KGHSH, CDR2 LQKENI. The CDR3 DNA follows: TGTGCCAGCTCACCACGGGGACAGGGGACCATGAACACTGAAGCTTTCTTT. This codes for CASSPRGQGTMNTEAFF.

The chain uses TRBV19 and TRBJ2-1, with 8 bases aligning to TRBD1. Germline V gene data show CDR1 as LNHDA and CDR2 as SQIVND (reference sequence). J lost 5 bases, V lost 5 bases, and 11 bases had no gene match. CDR3 length equals 16 residues. DNA of the CDR3: TGTGCCAGTAGTGACCCCAGGGGGCAGGGGAACAATGAGCAGTTCTTC. Translating it yields CASSDPRGQGNNEQFF.

The CDR3, as DNA: TGTGCCATCAGTGAGTCGTTAAGGACAGAAGAAGCTTTCTTT. It translates to CAISESLRTEEAFF. The chain uses TRBV10-3 and TRBJ1-1; tentative D call: TRBD1 (6 bases). The CDR3 is 14 residues long. Germline V gene lookup returns CDR1 ENHRY and CDR2 SYGVKD. V lost 0 bases and J 8 bases, leaving 13 bases between the germline ends.

V usage is TRBV2 and J usage is TRBJ2-2, with unresolved D. The V and J ends lost 8 bases and 7 bases respectively, with 11 bases between them. CDR3 length: 12 amino acids. Germline loops: CDR1 SNHLY, CDR2 FYNNEI. Here the CDR3 DNA reads TGTGCCAGCGTTCTAACGGTCGGGGAGCTGTTTTTT. Its protein product is CASVLTVGELFF.

The CDR3 spells CASSLNPSSYNEQFF. CDR3 sequence (DNA): TGTGCCAGCAGCTTGAACCCCAGCTCCTACAATGAGCAGTTCTTC. The V call is TRBV7-2, the J call TRBJ2-1; D is unresolved. CDR3 size: 15 residues. V was pared by 3 bases and J by 0 bases, with 9 bases between. The V gene's germline CDR1 is SGHTA and CDR2 FQGNSA.

The chain couples TRBV5-8 to TRBJ1-1; possible D gene TRBD1, 6 bases. Germline CDR1 SGHTS, CDR2 YDEGEE. V shed 0 bases and J shed 2 bases, with 11 bases lying between them. The CDR3 is 15 residues long. CDR3 residues: CASSLGSRGNTEAFF. The CDR3 DNA is TGTGCCAGCAGCTTGGGTTCCAGGGGTAACACTGAAGCTTTCTTT. Full variable domain (rest looked up from reference TRBV5-8 and TRBJ1-1): EAGVTQSPTHLIKTRGQQATLRCSPISGHTSVYWYQQALGLGLQFLLWYDEGEERNRGNFPPRFSGRQFPNYSSELNVNALELEDSALYLCASSLGSRGNTEAFFGQGTRLTVV.

DNA of the CDR3: TGTGCCATCAGTGATTGGGGGGGGAACGAAAAACTGTTTTTT. This codes for CAISDWGGNEKLFF. V and J are TRBV10-3 and TRBJ1-4; TRBD1 might be the D (5 bases). Trimming removed 3 bases from V and 8 bases from J, with 13 bases in between. CDR3 length: 14 amino acids. Germline CDR1 and CDR2: ENHRY and SYGVKD.

The V call is TRBV2, the J call TRBJ1-5, with D possibly matching TRBD1 (5 bases). The V gene's germline CDR1 is SNHLY and CDR2 FYNNEI. V was shortened by 7 bases and J by 3 bases, with 10 bases between the two germline ends. The CDR3 sequence is 13 residues long. CDR3 region: CASKGFHNQPQHF. CDR3 DNA sequence: TGTGCCAGCAAGGGGTTCCACAATCAGCCCCAGCATTTT.

This chain uses TRBV5-6 with TRBJ1-1; the D is unclear. V lost 5 bases, J lost 5 bases, and 10 bases lay in between. Germline lookup yields CDR1 SGHDT and CDR2 YYEEEE. This CDR3 is 12 amino acids long. CDR3 in amino acids: CASRASGTEAFF. The CDR3 region has the DNA TGTGCCAGCAGGGCCTCGGGAACTGAAGCTTTCTTT.

The chain uses TRBV5-4 and TRBJ2-5; D possibly corresponds to TRBD2 (6 bases). Trimming cost V 2 bases and J 1 base, with 9 bases left between them. The CDR3 is 14 residues long. Germline CDR1 and CDR2: SGHNT and YYREEE (reference sequence). This chain's CDR3 is CASSLMTSQETQYF. CDR3 nucleotides: TGTGCCAGCAGCTTAATGACTAGCCAAGAGACCCAGTACTTC. The whole variable domain, remainder taken from reference TRBV5-4 and TRBJ2-5, is ETGVTQSPTHLIKTRGQQVTLRCSSQSGHNTVSWYQQALGQGPQFIFQYYREEENGRGNFPPRFSGLQFPNYSSELNVNALELDDSALYLCASSLMTSQETQYFGPGTRLLVL.

With regard to this clone: This CDR3 is also generated by other DNA sequences in the sample. The chain is built from TRBV9 and TRBJ2-6, with no clear D. CDR1 is SGDLS and CDR2 is YYNGEE in the germline V gene. Trimming shortened V by 2 bases and J by 0 bases, and 6 bases separated the two germline ends. The CDR3 is 15 residues long. As DNA, the CDR3 is TGTGCCAGCAGCGTTGAGAGCTCTGGGGCCAACGTCCTGACTTTC. The encoded protein is CASSVESSGANVLTF.